These 14 T cell receptor beta chains originate from one sample sequenced in a study of vaccination and CD4 T cells after COVID-19. Treatment noted: roughly 11-day PBMC culture with coronavirus spike peptide pools or control peptides (ViraFEST assay). CD4+ T cells that had been cultured provided DNA sequenced with the Oncomine TCR Beta short-read assay. One entry per CDR3 protein, called by TCRdb with MiXCR from the PCR reads. The sample holds over 10,000 distinct CDR3 sequences, more than 55% seen once. No antigen is known for these receptors. Specimen: CD4+ T cells from blood, cultured in vitro. These TCRs come from a human donor who had recovered from COVID-19.

V and J are TRBV24-1 and TRBJ2-2; D may match TRBD1 or TRBD2 (6 bases each). V lost 8 bases to trimming and J lost 0 bases, with 18 bases between them. CDR1 and CDR2 from the germline V gene are KGHDR and SFDVKD. This CDR3 spans 17 amino acids. The DNA of the CDR3 is TGTGCCACCATGGTCGGGGGCCAACACCCGAACACCGGGGAGCTGTTTTTT. Protein sequence: CATMVGGQHPNTGELFF.

This chain links TRBV2 with TRBJ1-1; D not certain. Trimming shortened V by 4 bases and J by 4 bases, and 13 bases separated the two germline ends. Germline CDR1 and CDR2: SNHLY and FYNNEI. The CDR3 loop spans 14 amino acids. In nucleotides, the CDR3 is TGTGCCAGCAGTGGTGGACTGCGGGGCACTGAAGCTTTCTTT. This sequence encodes CASSGGLRGTEAFF.

V is TRBV12-3 or TRBV12-4 and J is TRBJ1-6; TRBD1 is a possible D gene (5 bases). V lost 2 bases and J lost 9, with 14 bases in between. This CDR3 region has 15 residues. CDR3 region: CASSLMASGRSPLHF. The CDR3 nucleotides read TGTGCCAGCAGTTTAATGGCTTCAGGGCGTTCACCCCTCCACTTT.

V is TRBV21-1 and J is TRBJ1-1. TRBV21-1 is reported as a pseudogene. This CDR3 has 10 residues. For the CDR3, the DNA is TGTGCCAGCAGCAATCGTGGAGCTTTCTTT. Protein sequence: CASSNRGAFF.

This sequence joins TRBV12-3 or TRBV12-4 and TRBJ1-2; the D gene is possibly TRBD1 (6 bases). The CDR3 extends over 12 amino acids. V lost 4 bases and J 6 bases, leaving 9 bases between the germline ends. The CDR3 region is CASSYAGDGYTF. The CDR3 DNA is TGTGCCAGCAGTTACGCAGGGGATGGCTACACCTTC.

This clonotype appeared once. This chain joins TRBV7-3 and TRBJ2-5, with no clear D. The CDR3 length is 13 residues. The V gene lost 1 base and the J gene lost 2 bases, with 5 bases spanning the gap. The V gene's germline CDR1 is SGHTA and CDR2 FQGTGA. The CDR3 region is CASSLSRQETQYF. CDR3 nucleotide sequence: TGTGCCAGCAGCTTAAGCCGGCAAGAGACCCAGTACTTC. The entire variable domain, with the rest obtained from reference TRBV7-3 and TRBJ2-5, is as follows: GAGVSQTPSNKVTEKGKYVELRCDPISGHTALYWYRQSLGQGPEFLIYFQGTGAADDSGLPNDRFFAVRPEGSVSTLKIQRTERGDSAVYLCASSLSRQETQYFGPGTRLLVL.

This chain links TRBV6-1 with TRBJ1-3; TRBD1 matches 7 bases. This CDR3 is 15 amino acids long. Germline-derived CDR1 and CDR2 are MNHNS and SASEGT. Trimming cost V 2 bases and J 3 bases; bases outside gene matches: 4. The CDR3 DNA reads as TGTGCCAGCAGTGAACAGGGGACAGTTGGAAACACCATATATTTT. Its protein is CASSEQGTVGNTIYF.

This clonotype has only a few counts. V gene TRBV6-4 combines with J gene TRBJ2-1, with unresolved D. Trimming cost V 2 bases and J 5 bases, with 7 bases left between them. The germline CDR1 and CDR2 sequences are MRHNA and SNTAGT. This CDR3 contains 13 residues. CDR3 sequence: CASSDDSNNEQFF. CDR3 DNA: TGTGCCAGCAGTGACGACTCAAACAATGAGCAGTTCTTC.

The chain uses TRBV4-1 and TRBJ2-1, with 8 bases lining up with TRBD2. The V gene end was trimmed by 4 bases and the J gene end by 4 bases; junction bases not matched to a gene: 9. The germline CDR1 and CDR2 sequences are MGHRA and YSYEKL. The CDR3 is made up of 16 amino acids. The CDR3 here is CASSPSTSGNYNEQFF. In nucleotides, the CDR3 is TGCGCCAGCAGCCCTTCTACTAGCGGAAATTACAATGAGCAGTTCTTC.

The chain employs TRBV20-1 and TRBJ2-5; D ambiguous. The germline V gene encodes CDR1 DFQATT and CDR2 SNEGSKA (reference sequence). Trimming shortened V by 4 bases and J by 3 bases, and 6 bases separated the two germline ends. The length of the CDR3 is 11 residues. CDR3 in DNA: TGCAGTGCTACCCCTAAAGAGACCCAGTACTTC. Protein sequence: CSATPKETQYF.

The J gene is TRBJ2-1, the V gene TRBV20-1, with a possible D match to TRBD2 (6 bases). CDR3 size: 17 residues. In germline, CDR1 is DFQATT, CDR2 SNEGSKA (reference sequence). With 3 bases removed from V and 0 bases from J, the gap between germline ends came to 18 bases. The CDR3 DNA sequence: TGCAGTGCTAGGGGGGGTGGGCGCCTAAGCTCCTACAATGAGCAGTTCTTC. This encodes CSARGGGRLSSYNEQFF.

The chain employs TRBV12-3 or TRBV12-4 and TRBJ2-3, with D possibly matching TRBD2 (6 bases). The V and J ends lost 6 bases and 2 bases respectively, with 15 bases between them. CDR3 length equals 15 residues. The CDR3 coding sequence is TGTGCCAGCAGCCAGCGGGCCTACGCCACAGATACGCAGTATTTT. It yields the protein CASSQRAYATDTQYF.

The chain recombines TRBV28 with TRBJ2-2, with a possible D match to TRBD1 (6 bases). The CDR3 runs 15 residues. Germline lookup yields CDR1 MDHEN and CDR2 SYDVKM. Trimming took 4 bases from V and 2 from J, leaving 11 bases between them. The DNA for the CDR3 is TGTGCCAGCAGTTCGACAGGAGCCAACACCGGGGAGCTGTTTTTT. Translating gives CASSSTGANTGELFF.

DNA for the CDR3: TGTGCCAGCAGCTATGGGCTTAGGGAATCCGGTCAGCCCCAGCATTTT. This gives the protein CASSYGLRESGQPQHF. The chain joins TRBV6-2 or TRBV6-3 to TRBJ1-5; no definite D call. Trimming shortened V by 6 bases and J by 6 bases, and 21 bases separated the two germline ends. CDR1 is MNHEY, CDR2 SVGEGT, per germline. The CDR3 loop spans 16 amino acids.